Shown below are 8 T cell receptor beta chains from a single sample sequenced in a study of cytotoxic CD8 clonotypes in ibrutinib-treated CLL. Sequencing used immunoSEQ multiplex PCR; TCRdb keeps in-frame clones, though not all of them. The table has about 40,000 clones, roughly 65% seen once; the top ten hold about 7.4%. This specimen consisted of PBMCs, obtained at disease progression, from a patient treated with ibrutinib. The receptors shown here come from a human donor with chronic lymphocytic leukemia.

This clone occurred a few times. This chain links TRBV14 with TRBJ1-3, with a possible D match to TRBD1 (5 bases). Deletions cut 4 bases from V and 2 bases from J, with 15 bases between. There are 16 residues in the CDR3. CDR1 and CDR2 from the germline V gene are SGHDN and FVKESK. This CDR3 reads CASSPPGRATGNTIYF. In nucleotides, the CDR3 is TGTGCCAGCAGCCCACCAGGGAGGGCCACTGGAAACACCATATATTTT.

The chain carries TRBV7-2 and TRBJ1-2; D gene uncertain. Trimming stripped 4 bases from V and 7 bases from J, with 13 bases between. The germline V gene encodes CDR1 SGHTA and CDR2 FQGNSA. There are 13 residues in the CDR3. The CDR3 reads CASSSPGVPGYTF. CDR3 nucleotides: TGTGCCAGCAGCTCCCCTGGGGTTCCTGGCTACACCTTC.

The gene calls are TRBV28 and TRBJ2-7; possible D gene TRBD2, 6 bases. The germline CDR1 and CDR2 sequences are MDHEN and SYDVKM. The CDR3 has 15 amino acids. V was trimmed by 4 bases and J by 6 bases, leaving 19 bases between them. The CDR3, as DNA: TGTGCCAGCAGTTCCGTAGCGGCCTTGACCGGCGAGCAGTACTTC. It is translated as CASSSVAALTGEQYF.

The chain uses TRBV2 and TRBJ2-3; D is perhaps TRBD1 (6 bases). From germline, CDR1 is SNHLY and CDR2 FYNNEI. V lost 11 bases, J lost 0 bases, and 12 bases lay in between. This CDR3 spans 13 amino acids. CDR3 region: CASNRESTDTQYF. For the CDR3, the DNA is TGTGCCTCGAACAGGGAGAGCACAGATACGCAGTATTTT.

This clone was counted a few times. The genes are TRBV11-3 and TRBJ1-1; possibly TRBD1 for D (6 bases). The V gene lost 4 bases and the J gene lost 7 bases, with 19 bases spanning the gap. The CDR3 loop spans 15 amino acids. Germline V CDR1 and CDR2: SGHNT, YENEEA. The CDR3 nucleotides read TGTGCCAGCAGCTCAGGGATGGCAGGGGATCGTGAAGCTTTCTTT. This translates into CASSSGMAGDREAFF.

This chain links TRBV7-8 with TRBJ1-1; D uncertain. The germline CDR1 and CDR2 sequences are SGHVS and FQNEAQ. The CDR3 is 13 residues long. Deletions cut 3 bases from V and 4 bases from J, with 9 bases between. For the CDR3, the DNA is TGTGCCAGCAGCTTGACCGGGAGCACTGAAGCTTTCTTT. Protein product: CASSLTGSTEAFF.

The chain employs TRBV29-1 and TRBJ2-7; 8 bases map to TRBD2. This CDR3 has 13 residues. V dropped 6 bases and J dropped 3; count of bases not matched to a gene: 7. Germline V gives CDR1 SQVTM, CDR2 ANQGSEA. The DNA for the CDR3 is TGCAGCGTCCGGGAGGGTGGGAGCTACGAGCAGTACTTC. It is translated as CSVREGGSYEQYF.

This clone was found a few times. V usage is TRBV19 and J usage is TRBJ1-4; the match to TRBD1 covers 8 bases. The V and J ends lost 5 bases and 8 bases, in that order; junction bases with no gene match: 10. CDR1 and CDR2 (germline): LNHDA, SQIVND (reference sequence). The CDR3 has 15 amino acids. In DNA form, the CDR3 reads TGTGCCAGTAGTGAAAGGGACAGGCGAGACGAAAAACTGTTTTTT. This sequence encodes CASSERDRRDEKLFF.